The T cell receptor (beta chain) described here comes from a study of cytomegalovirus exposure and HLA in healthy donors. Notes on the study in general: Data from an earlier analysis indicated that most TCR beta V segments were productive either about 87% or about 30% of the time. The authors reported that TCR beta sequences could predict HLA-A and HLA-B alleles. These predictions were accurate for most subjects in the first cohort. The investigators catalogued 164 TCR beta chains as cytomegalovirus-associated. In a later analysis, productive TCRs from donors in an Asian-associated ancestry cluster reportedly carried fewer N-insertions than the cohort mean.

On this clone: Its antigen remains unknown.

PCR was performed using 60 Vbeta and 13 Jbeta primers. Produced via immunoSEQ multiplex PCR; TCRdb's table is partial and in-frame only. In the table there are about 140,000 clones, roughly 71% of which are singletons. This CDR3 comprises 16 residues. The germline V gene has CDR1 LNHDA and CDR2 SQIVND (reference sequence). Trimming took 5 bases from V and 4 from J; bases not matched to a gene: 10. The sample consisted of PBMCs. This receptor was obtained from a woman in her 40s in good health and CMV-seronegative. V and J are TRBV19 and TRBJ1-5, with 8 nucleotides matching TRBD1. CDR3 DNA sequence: TGTGCCAGTAGTTTGGGGACAGGCGGAACGAATCAGCCCCAGCATTTT. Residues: CASSLGTGGTNQPQHF. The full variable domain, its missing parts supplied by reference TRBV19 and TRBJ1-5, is DGGITQSPKYLFRKEGQNVTLSCEQNLNHDAMYWYRQDPGQGLRLIYYSQIVNDFQKGDIAEGYSVSREKKESFPLTVTSAQKNPTAFYLCASSLGTGGTNQPQHFGDGTRLSIL.